This record covers a single T cell receptor beta chain. Its antigen is still unknown. Relative to the germline gene, one junction end is altered; a read error may explain this. No patient had received any treatment before thyroid surgery. This entry belongs to a study of metastatic and nonmetastatic thyroid tumors. Study details: It was across blood and tumor or nodule tissue from malignant and benign thyroid patients that repertoires were compared.

In the original analysis: The distant-metastasis classifier for papillary thyroid cancer was built from CDR3 differences across clinicopathological groups. TCRdb used MiXCR to call clones anew from the PCR reads. The V and J calls were not made by the authors but by TCRdb's processing. Among under 6,000 clones listed, more than 30% were seen once. Study-wide results and limits: TCR beta diversity was reportedly significantly higher in malignant thyroid tumors than benign nodules, in blood and tumor.

This CDR3 region has 15 residues. CDR1 and CDR2 from the germline V gene are SGDLS and YYNGEE. The specimen was adjacent normal tissue. The V gene is TRBV9, the J gene TRBJ2-4; the D call may be TRBD1 or TRBD2 (6 bases each). This clonotype was obtained from a female donor with papillary thyroid cancer or a benign thyroid nodule (not recorded which). Some clones in this sample may be carry-over from other donors' samples. DNA of the CDR3: TGTGCCAGCAGCGCCAGGGGAGGCATTCCAAACGTTCAGTACTTC. It specifies CASSARGGIPNVQYF.